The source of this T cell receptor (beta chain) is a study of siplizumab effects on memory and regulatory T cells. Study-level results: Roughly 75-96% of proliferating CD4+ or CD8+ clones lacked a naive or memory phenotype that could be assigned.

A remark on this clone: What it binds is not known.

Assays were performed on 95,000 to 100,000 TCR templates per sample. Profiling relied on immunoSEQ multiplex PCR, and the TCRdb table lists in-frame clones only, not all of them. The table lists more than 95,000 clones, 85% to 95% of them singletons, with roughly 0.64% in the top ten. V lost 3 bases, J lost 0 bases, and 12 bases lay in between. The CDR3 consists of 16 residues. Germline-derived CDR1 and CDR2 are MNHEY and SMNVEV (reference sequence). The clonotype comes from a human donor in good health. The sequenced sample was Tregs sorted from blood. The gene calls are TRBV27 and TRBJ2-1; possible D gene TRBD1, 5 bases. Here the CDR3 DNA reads TGTGCCAGCAGTTTCCGTGGGGCTAGCTCCTACAATGAGCAGTTCTTC. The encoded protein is CASSFRGASSYNEQFF.